Shown below are 31 T cell receptor beta chains from a single sample sequenced in a study of blood T cell repertoires in COVID-19. Only in-frame clones appear in the TCRdb table, and some are missing; sequencing was by immunoSEQ multiplex PCR. The table includes approximately 390,000 clones, around nine tenths detected once. The sample taken for sequencing was PBMCs or T cells enriched from blood (not recorded which). These TCRs come from a woman aged 45-65 years who had recovered from COVID-19.

In its sample, this clone was seen once. The J gene is TRBJ1-3, the V gene TRBV7-9; D possibly corresponds to TRBD1 (6 bases). This CDR3 has 13 amino acids. Germline-derived CDR1 and CDR2 are SEHNR and FQNEAQ (reference sequence). V was trimmed by 5 bases and J by 8 bases, leaving 13 bases between them. The CDR3 sequence: CASSGGAFDTIYF. The CDR3 DNA is TGTGCCAGCAGCGGGGGGGCCTTTGACACCATATATTTT.

A single count supports this clone. The chain uses TRBV6-5 and TRBJ2-3, with D possibly TRBD2 on 5 matching bases. Between the trimmed V and J ends, which lost 9 bases and 0 bases, there was a span of 10 bases. CDR3 length: 13 residues. Germline assignment: CDR1 MNHEY and CDR2 SVGAGI. Here the CDR3 DNA reads TGTGCCAGTCGGGAATCCAGCACAGATACGCAGTATTTT. Amino acid sequence: CASRESSTDTQYF.

On this clone itself: The same CDR3 also results from other DNA sequences found in this sample. The V call is TRBV5-1, the J call TRBJ1-5, with 7 bases identical to TRBD1. The CDR3 has 15 amino acids. The V gene's germline CDR1 is SGHRS and CDR2 YFSETQ. The J segment lost 3 bases and the V segment lost 0 bases, leaving 3 bases of the junction unmatched. The CDR3 coding sequence is TGCGCCAGCAGCTTGGGAACAGGGGTCAATCAGCCCCAGCATTTT. It specifies CASSLGTGVNQPQHF.

The rearrangement joins TRBV27 to TRBJ2-3, with 9 bases identical to TRBD2. Germline assignment: CDR1 MNHEY and CDR2 SMNVEV (reference sequence). V lost 4 bases and J lost 2; bases outside the gene matches: 10. There are 17 residues in the CDR3. The CDR3 loop reads CASSSVPAGGITDTQYF. Written as DNA, the CDR3 is TGTGCCAGCAGTTCCGTACCAGCGGGGGGAATCACAGATACGCAGTATTTT.

This chain uses TRBV6-5 with TRBJ1-2; D remains ambiguous. V was cut by 5 bases and J by 8 bases, with 15 bases left in between. The CDR3 covers 13 residues. Germline CDR1 MNHEY, CDR2 SVGAGI. The DNA of the CDR3 is TGTGCCAGCAGTCAAACCACAGAGGGCGGCTACACCTTC. This codes for CASSQTTEGGYTF.

CDR3 bases: TGTGCCAGCAGCCAAGCGGGACAGTTGAATCAGCCCCAGCATTTT. Translated: CASSQAGQLNQPQHF. The rearrangement joins TRBV3-1 (or the pseudogene TRBV3-2) to TRBJ1-5, with TRBD1 matching 7 bases. Per germline, CDR1 LGHDT and CDR2 YNNKEL (reference sequence). Trimming at V came to 1 base and at J to 4 bases, leaving 4 bases not matched to a gene. The CDR3 covers 15 residues.

V usage is TRBV7-2 and J usage is TRBJ2-3, with 12 bases aligning to TRBD2. The J segment lost 2 bases and the V segment lost 0 bases, leaving 3 bases of the junction unmatched. Per germline, CDR1 SGHTA and CDR2 FQGNSA. This CDR3 is built from 17 residues. Here the CDR3 reads CASSLALAGGLTDTQYF. CDR3 coding DNA: TGTGCCAGCAGCTTAGCGCTAGCGGGGGGGCTCACAGATACGCAGTATTTT. The variable domain in full, completed from reference TRBV7-2 and TRBJ2-3, reads GAGVSQSPSNKVTEKGKDVELRCDPISGHTALYWYRQSLGQGLEFLIYFQGNSAPDKSGLPSDRFSAERTGGSVSTLTIQRTQQEDSAVYLCASSLALAGGLTDTQYFGPGTRLTVL.

The V and J genes are TRBV28 and TRBJ1-5; 8 bases map to TRBD1. The V gene's germline CDR1 is MDHEN and CDR2 SYDVKM. The V gene end was trimmed by 6 bases and the J gene end by 2 bases; junction bases not matched to a gene: 6. CDR3 length: 15 residues. The CDR3 region has the DNA TGTGCCAGCAGAAACCCAGGGGGCGGCAATCAGCCCCAGCATTTT. It is translated as CASRNPGGGNQPQHF.

This clone was detected once. This sequence joins TRBV5-1 and TRBJ2-7; 7 bases agree with TRBD1. Germline V gene lookup returns CDR1 SGHRS and CDR2 YFSETQ. The V and J ends lost 4 bases and 4 bases, in that order; junction bases with no gene match: 8. The CDR3 is 14 amino acids. In DNA form, the CDR3 reads TGCGCCAGCAGCATACAGGGGAGTGGATACGAGCAGTACTTC. It specifies CASSIQGSGYEQYF.

Ten or more counts support this clone. The chain joins TRBV2 to TRBJ1-2; D not resolved. V lost 1 base to trimming and J lost 5 bases, with 11 bases between them. This CDR3 comprises 14 residues. CDR1 and CDR2 from the germline V gene are SNHLY and FYNNEI. CDR3 in DNA: TGTGCCAGCAGTGAAGAGGAGTACTCATATGGCTACACCTTC. Translating it yields CASSEEEYSYGYTF.

CDR3 DNA: TGTGCCAGCAAGGAACACCTAGCCTCCTACGAGCAGTACTTC. The encoded protein is CASKEHLASYEQYF. The gene calls are TRBV2 and TRBJ2-7; D may be TRBD2 (5 bases). The CDR3 has 14 amino acids. V was clipped by 7 bases and J by 0 bases, with 13 bases between them. CDR1 is SNHLY and CDR2 is FYNNEI in the germline V gene.

J is TRBJ2-3 and V is TRBV27, with D possibly TRBD2 on 6 matching bases. The CDR3 contains 15 residues. Germline V gene sequence: CDR1 MNHEY, CDR2 SMNVEV (reference sequence). Trimming pared 5 bases from V and 3 bases from J, leaving 15 bases between. CDR3: CASSASGVWTDTQYF. The CDR3 bases are TGTGCCAGCAGTGCCTCGGGGGTCTGGACAGATACGCAGTATTTT.

This clone was seen only once. This chain connects TRBV5-6 to TRBJ1-1, with D possibly being TRBD1 (5 bases). This CDR3 has 15 amino acids. Trimming took 4 bases from V and 2 from J, leaving 15 bases between them. Germline-derived CDR1 and CDR2 are SGHDT and YYEEEE. The CDR3 sequence: CASSPRRTQNTEAFF. As DNA, the CDR3 is TGTGCCAGCAGCCCCCGACGGACACAAAACACTGAAGCTTTCTTT.

This chain links TRBV5-6 with TRBJ1-5, with 7 positions matching TRBD1. Germline CDR1 reads SGHDT; CDR2 reads YYEEEE. J lost 1 base, V lost 1 base, and 8 bases had no gene match. This CDR3 comprises 17 residues. In nucleotides, the CDR3 is TGTGCCAGCAGCTTGCGGGCAGGGGGTTGGAGCAATCAGCCCCAGCATTTT. Translated: CASSLRAGGWSNQPQHF.

DNA of the CDR3: TGTGCCAGCAGTTACTCGTACTTTGGAAACACCATATATTTT. Its translation: CASSYSYFGNTIYF. The chain carries TRBV6-6 and TRBJ1-3; D ambiguous. The CDR3 loop spans 14 amino acids. Trimming cost V 0 bases and J 3 bases, with 6 bases left between them. Looked up from germline, CDR1 is MNHNY and CDR2 is SVGAGI (reference sequence).

The chain has TRBV12-3 or TRBV12-4 and TRBJ1-6, with 7 bases matching TRBD1. The CDR3 is 13 amino acids. The ends lost 4 bases at V and 10 bases at J; junction bases unmatched: 4. CDR3 loop: CASSSTGSSPLHF. The CDR3 nucleotides read TGTGCCAGCAGTTCGACAGGGTCCTCACCCCTCCACTTT.

This chain links TRBV21-1 with TRBJ1-2. TRBV21-1 is labeled a pseudogene. The CDR3 totals 16 residues. CDR3 in DNA: TGTGCCAGCAGCAAAGTAGGCCCTCCGGGGGACTATGGCTACACCTTC. This sequence encodes CASSKVGPPGDYGYTF.

J is TRBJ2-1 and V is TRBV18; TRBD2 matches at 7 bases. The CDR3 length is 15 residues. The V and J ends lost 5 bases and 8 bases, in that order; junction bases with no gene match: 12. CDR1 is KGHSH and CDR2 is LQKENI in the germline V gene. The CDR3 DNA reads as TGTGCCAGCTCATCTCGACTAGCCGGAGTCCATGAGCAGTTCTTC. Translating it yields CASSSRLAGVHEQFF.

This rearrangement joins TRBV5-6 to TRBJ1-2, with TRBD1 as a possible D gene (6 bases). Trimming stripped 6 bases from V and 5 bases from J, with 14 bases between. Per germline, CDR1 SGHDT and CDR2 YYEEEE. This CDR3 comprises 13 residues. DNA of the CDR3: TGTGCCAGCAACGGGGGGCGAGATTATGGCTACACCTTC. Translated, it gives CASNGGRDYGYTF.

V is TRBV30 and J is TRBJ2-6; maybe TRBD2 (5 bases). This CDR3 has 17 amino acids. The V gene lost 1 base and the J gene lost 1 base, with 14 bases spanning the gap. Germline V gene lookup returns CDR1 GTSNPN and CDR2 SVGIG (reference sequence). This chain's CDR3 is CAWSATSGSSGANVLTF. The CDR3 DNA sequence: TGTGCCTGGAGTGCTACTTCGGGGTCTTCTGGGGCCAACGTCCTGACTTTC.

The rearrangement uses TRBV5-1 and TRBJ2-7; 7 nucleotides agree with TRBD1. Germline-derived CDR1 and CDR2 are SGHRS and YFSETQ. The CDR3 totals 16 residues. J gave up 2 bases and V 2 bases, and 10 bases lay outside the gene matches. This CDR3 is CASSLQGTAAPYEQYF. CDR3 coding DNA: TGCGCCAGCAGCTTACAAGGGACAGCCGCCCCCTACGAGCAGTACTTC.

This clone is a singleton in its sample. The chain couples TRBV6-5 to TRBJ2-7, with D possibly TRBD2 on 6 matching bases. The CDR3 consists of 14 residues. The V end was cut by 5 bases, the J end by 3 bases, with 14 bases between. Germline loops: CDR1 MNHEY, CDR2 SVGAGI. This CDR3 is CASSTPGLHYEQYF. The CDR3 bases are TGTGCCAGCAGTACCCCGGGACTCCACTACGAGCAGTACTTC.

The V gene is TRBV6-6, the J gene TRBJ2-7; TRBD1 aligns across 8 bases. From germline, CDR1 is MNHNY and CDR2 SVGAGI (reference sequence). The CDR3 spans 14 residues. J was trimmed by 5 bases and V by 5 bases; bases with no gene match: 8. CDR3 sequence: CASSTDRVKDEQYF. As DNA, the CDR3 is TGTGCCAGCAGTACGGACAGGGTCAAAGACGAGCAGTACTTC.

The chain carries TRBV5-5 and TRBJ1-3; D not resolved. The CDR3 consists of 16 residues. Germline CDR1 and CDR2: SGHKS and YYEKEE (reference sequence). V lost 0 bases and J lost 0, with 10 bases in between. CDR3 DNA sequence: TGTGCCAGCAGCTTGGGGCAGGTGAACTCTGGAAACACCATATATTTT. This codes for CASSLGQVNSGNTIYF. Complete variable domain (other parts from reference TRBV5-5 and TRBJ1-3): DAGVTQSPTHLIKTRGQQVTLRCSPISGHKSVSWYQQVLGQGPQFIFQYYEKEERGRGNFPDRFSARQFPNYSSELNVNALLLGDSALYLCASSLGQVNSGNTIYFGEGSWLTVV.

This rearrangement joins TRBV30 to TRBJ2-3; D is unresolved. Germline CDR1 GTSNPN, CDR2 SVGIG (reference sequence). Trimming stripped 0 bases from V and 10 bases from J, with 11 bases between. CDR3 length: 12 amino acids. CDR3 loop: CAWSVPMLAQYF. The CDR3 region has the DNA TGTGCCTGGAGTGTACCCATGTTAGCGCAGTATTTT.

The chain combines TRBV18 with TRBJ1-2; 8 bases line up with TRBD1. This CDR3 has 15 residues. Per germline, CDR1 KGHSH and CDR2 LQKENI. V was clipped by 5 bases and J by 10 bases; unmatched bases: 15. CDR3 sequence: CASSSGQGGIQLYTF. DNA of the CDR3: TGTGCCAGCTCATCCGGACAGGGAGGGATCCAACTCTACACCTTC. Full variable domain (remainder filled in from reference TRBV18 and TRBJ1-2): NAGVMQNPRHLVRRRGQEARLRCSPMKGHSHVYWYRQLPEEGLKFMVYLQKENIIDESGMPKERFSAEFPKEGPSILRIQQVVRGDSAAYFCASSSGQGGIQLYTFGSGTRLTVV.

CDR3 sequence: CASRDGAGDTYEQYF. In nucleotides, the CDR3 is TGTGCCAGCAGAGATGGAGCGGGCGATACCTACGAGCAGTACTTC. This rearrangement joins TRBV28 to TRBJ2-7, with TRBD2 as a possible D gene (6 bases). Trimming shortened V by 6 bases and J by 2 bases, and 17 bases separated the two germline ends. The CDR3 is made up of 15 amino acids. CDR1 is MDHEN and CDR2 is SYDVKM in the germline V gene.

This clone has a single count. The rearrangement joins TRBV11-3 to TRBJ1-1; D ambiguous. Trimming shortened V by 3 bases and J by 7 bases, and 9 bases separated the two germline ends. The CDR3 length is 12 residues. Germline lookup yields CDR1 SGHNT and CDR2 YENEEA. The CDR3 is CASSFEGGEAFF. The CDR3, as DNA: TGTGCCAGCAGCTTTGAAGGAGGTGAAGCTTTCTTT.

This clone showed up just once. The chain carries TRBV5-1 and TRBJ2-5, with 8 bases lining up with TRBD2. The CDR3 is 17 residues long. J lost 2 bases, V lost 0 bases, and 9 bases had no gene match. Germline-derived CDR1 and CDR2 are SGHRS and YFSETQ. The chain's CDR3 is CASSLGGQVAGQETQYF. CDR3 sequence (DNA): TGCGCCAGCAGCTTGGGAGGCCAGGTAGCGGGGCAAGAGACCCAGTACTTC.

This clone showed up just a few times. This chain connects TRBV9 to TRBJ1-3; D is possibly TRBD1 (5 bases). Germline-derived CDR1 and CDR2 are SGDLS and YYNGEE. Deletions cut 7 bases from V and 0 bases from J, with 14 bases between. There are 15 residues in the CDR3. In nucleotides, the CDR3 is TGTGCCAGCGGAGAGGTCCAGGGCTCTGGAAACACCATATATTTT. It specifies CASGEVQGSGNTIYF. Combining the CDR3 with reference TRBV9 and TRBJ1-3 gives the whole variable domain DSGVTQTPKHLITATGQRVTLRCSPRSGDLSVYWYQQSLDQGLQFLIQYYNGEERAKGNILERFSAQQFPDLHSELNLSSLELGDSALYFCASGEVQGSGNTIYFGEGSWLTVV.

The chain's CDR3 is CASSSNRENSPLHF. The CDR3 DNA sequence: TGCGCCAGCAGCTCAAACAGGGAGAATTCACCCCTCCACTTT. This sequence joins TRBV5-1 and TRBJ1-6; TRBD1 is a possible D gene (6 bases). The CDR3 is 14 amino acids. Germline V gene data show CDR1 as SGHRS and CDR2 as YFSETQ. Trimming took off 3 bases at V and 7 bases at J, with 11 bases between the two ends.